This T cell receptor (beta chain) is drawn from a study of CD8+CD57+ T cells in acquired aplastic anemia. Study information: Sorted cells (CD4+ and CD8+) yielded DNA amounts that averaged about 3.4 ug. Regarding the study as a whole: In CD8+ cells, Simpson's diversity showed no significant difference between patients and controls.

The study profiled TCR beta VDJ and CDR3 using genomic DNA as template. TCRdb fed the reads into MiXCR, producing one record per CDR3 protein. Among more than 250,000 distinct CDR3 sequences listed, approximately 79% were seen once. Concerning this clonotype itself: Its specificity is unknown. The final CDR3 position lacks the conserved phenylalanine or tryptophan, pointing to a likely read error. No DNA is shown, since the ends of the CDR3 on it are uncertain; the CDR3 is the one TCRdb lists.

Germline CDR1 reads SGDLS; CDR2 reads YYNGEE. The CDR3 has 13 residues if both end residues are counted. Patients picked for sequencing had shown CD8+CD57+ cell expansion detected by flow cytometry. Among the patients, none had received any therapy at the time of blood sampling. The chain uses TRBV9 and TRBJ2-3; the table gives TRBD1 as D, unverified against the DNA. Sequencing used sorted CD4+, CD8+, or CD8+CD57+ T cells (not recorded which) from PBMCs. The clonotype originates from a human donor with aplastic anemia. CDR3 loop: CASSDGGRQGGYI.